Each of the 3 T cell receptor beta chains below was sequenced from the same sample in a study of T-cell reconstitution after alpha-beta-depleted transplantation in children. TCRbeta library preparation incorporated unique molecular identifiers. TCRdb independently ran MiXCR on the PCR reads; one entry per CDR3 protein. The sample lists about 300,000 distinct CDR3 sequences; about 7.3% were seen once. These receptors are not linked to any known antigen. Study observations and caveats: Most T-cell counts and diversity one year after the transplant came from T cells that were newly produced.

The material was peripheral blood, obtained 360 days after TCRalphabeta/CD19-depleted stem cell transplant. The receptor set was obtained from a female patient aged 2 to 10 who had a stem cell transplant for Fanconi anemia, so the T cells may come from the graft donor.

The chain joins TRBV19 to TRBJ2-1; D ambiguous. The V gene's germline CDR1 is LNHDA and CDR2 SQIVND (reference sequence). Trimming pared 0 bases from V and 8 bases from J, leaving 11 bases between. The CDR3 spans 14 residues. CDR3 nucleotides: TGTGCCAGTAGTATAGATAAGGGAAGAGATGAGCAGTTCTTC. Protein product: CASSIDKGRDEQFF. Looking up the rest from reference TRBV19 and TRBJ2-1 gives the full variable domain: DGGITQSPKYLFRKEGQNVTLSCEQNLNHDAMYWYRQDPGQGLRLIYYSQIVNDFQKGDIAEGYSVSREKKESFPLTVTSAQKNPTAFYLCASSIDKGRDEQFFGPGTRLTVL.

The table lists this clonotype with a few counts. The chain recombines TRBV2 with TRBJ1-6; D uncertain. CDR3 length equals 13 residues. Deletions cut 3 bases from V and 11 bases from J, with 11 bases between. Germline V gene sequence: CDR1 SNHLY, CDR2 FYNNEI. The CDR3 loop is CASSDGQLPPLHF. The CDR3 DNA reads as TGTGCCAGCAGTGACGGGCAGCTTCCACCCCTCCACTTT.

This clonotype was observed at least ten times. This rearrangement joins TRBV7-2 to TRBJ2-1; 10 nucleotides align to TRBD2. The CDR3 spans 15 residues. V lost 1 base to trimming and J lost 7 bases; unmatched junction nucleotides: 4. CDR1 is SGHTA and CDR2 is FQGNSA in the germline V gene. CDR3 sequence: CASSLDASGSNEQFF. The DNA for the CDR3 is TGTGCCAGCAGCTTAGACGCTAGCGGGAGTAATGAGCAGTTCTTC. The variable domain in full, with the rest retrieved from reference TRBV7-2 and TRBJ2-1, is GAGVSQSPSNKVTEKGKDVELRCDPISGHTALYWYRQSLGQGLEFLIYFQGNSAPDKSGLPSDRFSAERTGGSVSTLTIQRTQQEDSAVYLCASSLDASGSNEQFFGPGTRLTVL.